What follows is one T cell receptor beta chain and its context. Deletions cut 2 bases from V and 4 bases from J, with 12 bases between. The germline CDR1 and CDR2 sequences are LGHDT and YNNKEL (reference sequence). This CDR3 contains 15 residues. Donors each provided around 9 milliliters of peripheral blood. Next came a second PCR, run for roughly 6 to 11 cycles, which used a sample-barcoded 5' primer along with a J-beta primer mix. TCRdb re-called the 5' RACE reads with MiXCR, one entry per CDR3 protein. The repertoire consists of about 970,000 distinct CDR3 sequences, with roughly 51% occurring once and the leading ten covering over 20%. These data come from a study of blood T cells in healthy people across ages.

The receptor was derived from a woman between 55 and 75 years old in good health. V is TRBV3-1 and J is TRBJ1-5, with D perhaps TRBD1 (6 bases). Sequenced sample: blood. The CDR3 sequence: CASSQMAGENQPQHF. CDR3 in DNA: TGTGCCAGCAGCCAAATGGCAGGGGAAAATCAGCCCCAGCATTTT.